This is a list of T cell receptor beta chains from one sample in a study of T cell responses to AZD1222 COVID-19 vaccine. TCRdb's copy holds only in-frame clones and misses some; the assay was immunoSEQ multiplex PCR. The sample carries fewer than 150,000 clones, roughly 91% recorded once. Sequencing used peripheral blood, obtained on day 0 of AZD1222 vaccination. These receptors all come from an adult in good health. The CDR3 runs from the conserved cysteine through the conserved F or W. The order of the fields is J gene, V gene, D gene, clone size, CDR3 length, CDR3 DNA, CDR3 protein. The D gene is left open where the match is weak. Size is omitted from some rows. Given values are once, few, many or a class for expanded clones.

>TRBJ1-2|TRBV2|-|-|15
TGTGCCAGCAGTGGTTACCCGGCAGTACCAGATGGCTACACCTTC
CASSGYPAVPDGYTF
>TRBJ1-1|TRBV18|-|-|12
TGTGCCAGCTCATCCGTAGGGACTGAAGCTTTCTTT
CASSSVGTEAFF
>TRBJ2-5|TRBV6-1|-|-|12
TGTGCCAGCAGTGACATGATGGAGACCCAGTACTTC
CASSDMMETQYF
>TRBJ2-3|TRBV11-2|TRBD2|-|16
TGTGCCAGCAGAAACGACGGGCGGGAGGCCACAGATACGCAGTATTTT
CASRNDGREATDTQYF
>TRBJ1-1|TRBV6-2/TRBV6-3|-|-|15
TGTGCCAGCAGTTACGAGAGGGAACGGAACACTGAAGCTTTCTTT
CASSYERERNTEAFF
>TRBJ1-5|TRBV4-1|-|-|12
TGCGCCAGCAGCACAGGCAATCAGCCCCAGCATTTT
CASSTGNQPQHF
>TRBJ2-7|TRBV15|TRBD1|few|17
TGTGCCACCAGCAGGGGAAACGGTCCAGGGGGAGCGTACGAGCAGTACTTC
CATSRGNGPGGAYEQYF
>TRBJ2-2|TRBV4-3|-|once|14
TGCGCCAGCAGCGTAGGCTACTTCACCGGGGAGCTGTTTTTT
CASSVGYFTGELFF
>TRBJ1-1|TRBV2|-|few|13
TGTGCCAGCAGTGGTCAAATTTCTACTGAAGCTTTCTTT
CASSGQISTEAFF
>TRBJ2-2|TRBV27|TRBD2|few|14
TGTGCCAGCAGTATCCGCGGGGGGACCGGGGAGCTGTTTTTT
CASSIRGGTGELFF
>TRBJ1-6|TRBV12-3/TRBV12-4|-|-|13
TGTGCCAGCCGGGGGGCCCATAATTCACCCCTCCACTTT
CASRGAHNSPLHF
>TRBJ1-4|TRBV29-1|-|-|11
TGCAGCGTTGAAGGGGATGAAAAACTGTTTTTT
CSVEGDEKLFF
>TRBJ2-2|TRBV6-2/TRBV6-3|TRBD2|-|14
TGTGCCAGCAGTTACGGGCGGGGGGGCCTTGAGCTGTTTTTT
CASSYGRGGLELFF
>TRBJ1-4|TRBV1|-|-|15
TGCACCAGCAGCCAACTACTGTCAACTAATGAAAAACTGTTTTTT
CTSSQLLSTNEKLFF
>TRBJ2-7|TRBV13|TRBD1|few|15
TGTGCCAGCAGCCTACAGAGGACAGGGGTGTACGAGCAGTACTTC
CASSLQRTGVYEQYF
>TRBJ2-3|TRBV25-1|-|few|16
TGTGCCAGCAGTGAATATAGAGGCAGTTTAGAAGATACGCAGTATTTT
CASSEYRGSLEDTQYF
>TRBJ2-7|TRBV7-2|TRBD2|-|15
TGTGCCAGCAGCCCACGGACTAGCGGAATCTACGAGCAGTACTTC
CASSPRTSGIYEQYF
>TRBJ2-7|TRBV27|TRBD2|-|17
TGTGCCAGCAGTTTTACTAGCGGGAGGGCTAGCTCCTACGAGCAGTACTTC
CASSFTSGRASSYEQYF
>TRBJ1-1|TRBV20-1|-|-|11
TGCAGTGCTAGTCGAGACAGAGAAGCTTTCTTT
CSASRDREAFF
>TRBJ1-4|TRBV20-1|-|-|11
TGCAGTGCTAGAGCCCCGGGCAATCGGGTTTTT
CSARAPGNRVF
>TRBJ1-2|TRBV24-1|-|-|13
TGTGCCACCAGTTCGGGAAGGTATGATGGCTACACCTTC
CATSSGRYDGYTF
>TRBJ2-7|TRBV19|-|once|13
TGTGCCAGTAGCCGGCAGCCCTCCTACGAGCAGTACTTC
CASSRQPSYEQYF
>TRBJ2-2|TRBV7-2|TRBD1|-|16
TGTGCCAGCAGCTTAGGGGGACAGGCCGGGACCGGGGAGCTGTTTTTT
CASSLGGQAGTGELFF
>TRBJ1-2|TRBV4-3|-|-|16
TGCGCCAGCAGCCAAGATATCGTATCGAGTAACTATGGCTACACCTTC
CASSQDIVSSNYGYTF
>TRBJ2-7|TRBV20-1|TRBD1|-|14
TGCAGTGCTAGTCCAACAGGGGGGTACTACGAGCAGTACTTC
CSASPTGGYYEQYF
>TRBJ2-7|TRBV4-2|-|-|16
TGTGCCAGCAGCCAAGTGGGGGCAGGGGGGATAGGCGAGCAGTACTTC
CASSQVGAGGIGEQYF
>TRBJ1-6|TRBV18|TRBD1|-|15
TGTGCCAGCTCACGGCCGGGACAGGAAAACTCACCCCTCCACTTT
CASSRPGQENSPLHF
>TRBJ1-3|TRBV5-1|TRBD1|once|16
TGCGCCAGCAGCAGTGCAGGGGGTGGATCTGGAAACACCATATATTTT
CASSSAGGGSGNTIYF
>TRBJ1-4|TRBV6-5|-|-|13
TGTGCCACCCGAGGGAGTATAGATGAAAAACTGTTTTTT
CATRGSIDEKLFF
>TRBJ1-2|TRBV30|TRBD1|-|13
TGTGCCTGCACCCCCAACAGGGGTGGCGGCTACACCTTC
CACTPNRGGGYTF
>TRBJ2-7|TRBV5-6|-|-|15
TGTGCCAGCAGCCTTTACCGTCCCTTCTCCTACGAGCAGTACTTC
CASSLYRPFSYEQYF
>TRBJ1-2|TRBV20-1|-|-|11
TGCAGTGCTAGAGGTACAGAAGGCTACACCTTC
CSARGTEGYTF
>TRBJ1-1|TRBV19|-|-|14
TGTGCCAGCATCCAGACAGCATTGAACACTGAAGCTTTCTTT
CASIQTALNTEAFF
>TRBJ1-1|TRBV9|TRBD1|-|18
TGTGCCAGCAGCGTAGCTCCAGGACAGGGGGTAACGAACACTGAAGCTTTCTTT
CASSVAPGQGVTNTEAFF
>TRBJ2-4|TRBV21-1|-|-|15
TGTGCCAGCAGCATCACTAGCGGGAGAGGGGACATTCAGTACTTC
CASSITSGRGDIQYF
>TRBJ2-7|TRBV13|-|-|14
TGTGCCAGCAGCTTAGGGCTAAGTACCTACGAGCAGTACTTC
CASSLGLSTYEQYF
>TRBJ2-5|TRBV19|-|once|12
TGTGCCAGTAGTACGCCCGGGGAGACCCAGTACTTC
CASSTPGETQYF
>TRBJ2-7|TRBV6-1|-|few|17
TGTGCCAGCAGTGAAAGGGGGGTCGGGATAGAATCCTACGAGCAGTACTTC
CASSERGVGIESYEQYF
>TRBJ1-2|TRBV28|TRBD1|-|15
TGTGCCAGCAGTCCCGGGACAGGACATGACTATGGCTACACCTTC
CASSPGTGHDYGYTF
>TRBJ2-7|TRBV6-1|TRBD1|once|15
TGTGCCAGCAGTGAAGCGACAGGGGGCACCTACGAGCAGTACTTC
CASSEATGGTYEQYF
>TRBJ1-2|TRBV3-1/TRBV3-2|TRBD1|few|14
TGTGCCAGCAGCCATGAGGGACAGCGTTATGGCTACACCTTC
CASSHEGQRYGYTF
>TRBJ2-3|TRBV6-2/TRBV6-3|-|-|18
TGTGCCAGCAGTTACTCGAAGGGTCCGTATCAGATGACAGATACGCAGTATTTT
CASSYSKGPYQMTDTQYF
>TRBJ1-5|TRBV9|-|-|14
TGTGCCAGCAGCGACGAATCTAGCAATCAGCCCCAGCATTTT
CASSDESSNQPQHF
>TRBJ1-2|TRBV6-2/TRBV6-3|TRBD1|-|15
TGTGCCAGCAGTGGATTCGACAGGGTCGGCTATGGCTACACCTTC
CASSGFDRVGYGYTF
>TRBJ2-3|TRBV5-6|-|-|15
TGTGCCAGCAGCTTGCAGGGCGGGAGCACAGATACGCAGTATTTT
CASSLQGGSTDTQYF
>TRBJ1-2|TRBV20-1|-|-|11
TGCAGTGCTAGATCCGAGGGATTCTCCACCTTC
CSARSEGFSTF
>TRBJ1-5|TRBV6-6|-|-|13
TGTGCCAGCAGAGGGGGGCAGTGGCAGCCCCAGCATTTT
CASRGGQWQPQHF
>TRBJ2-3|TRBV9|-|-|13
TGTGCCAGCAGCGCCCTTGCGACAGATACGCAGTATTTT
CASSALATDTQYF
>TRBJ1-1|TRBV5-1|-|-|15
TGCGCCAGCAGCTTGGCCGAAGTCCCGAACACTGAAGCTTTCTTT
CASSLAEVPNTEAFF
>TRBJ1-4|TRBV6-5|TRBD1|-|14
TGTGCCAGCAGTTCGGACAGGGGAGGTGAAAAACTGTTTTTT
CASSSDRGGEKLFF
>TRBJ2-1|TRBV18|-|-|17
TGTGCCAGCTCACCACTGGTACGGAGAGTCAACCACAATGAGCAGTTCTTC
CASSPLVRRVNHNEQFF
>TRBJ1-1|TRBV5-4|-|-|17
TGTGCCAGCAGCTTTTATGGGGGATCGGCTGTGGACACTGAAGCTTTCTTT
CASSFYGGSAVDTEAFF
>TRBJ1-2|TRBV7-2|TRBD1|-|13
TGTGCCAGCAGGATCGGGACAGTAGATGGCTACACCTTC
CASRIGTVDGYTF
>TRBJ2-5|TRBV2|TRBD1|-|14
TGTGCCAGCGATTTGGGGACAGCTGGGGGGACCCAGTACTTC
CASDLGTAGGTQYF
>TRBJ1-2|TRBV14|-|-|14
TGTGCCAGCAAGGGGTTCAGACCTAACTATGGCTACACCTTC
CASKGFRPNYGYTF
>TRBJ2-7|TRBV6-5|-|few|13
TGTGCCAGCAGAACAGGGTACGGCTACGAGCAGTACTTC
CASRTGYGYEQYF
>TRBJ2-1|TRBV19|-|-|13
TGTGCCAGTACCATCAGCGGTTACAATGAGCAGTTCTTC
CASTISGYNEQFF
>TRBJ2-3|TRBV7-7|-|-|15
TGTGCCAGCAGCCCCTCCTTAAGTCCTCCCGGTACGCAGTATTTT
CASSPSLSPPGTQYF